This T cell receptor beta chain was obtained from a study of cytomegalovirus exposure and HLA in healthy donors. Study-wide results and caveats: Among donors in an Asian-associated ancestry cluster, a later analysis reportedly found fewer N-insertions than the approximately 700-donor mean. Using the classifier, cytomegalovirus status was reportedly diagnosed with high specificity and sensitivity.

The donors gave bone marrow, and they were healthy. It was with 60 Vbeta and 13 Jbeta primers that the PCR ran. Using immunoSEQ multiplex PCR, the repertoire was profiled, and TCRdb retains in-frame clones only, with some absent. Of 77,000 or so clones detected, around 84% appear once; the ten largest clones hold approximately 17%. This clone was seen only once. No antigen is known for it. Sequencing was performed on PBMCs. The sequence came from a man between 70 and 80 years old in good health and CMV-seropositive.

The DNA of the CDR3 is TGTGCCAGCAGTTACTCGGCGGGAGACACCTACGAGCAGTACTTC. Protein product: CASSYSAGDTYEQYF. V usage is TRBV6-5 and J usage is TRBJ2-5; 7 bases map to TRBD2. The J call is uncertain, as TRBJ2-7 better fits the DNA end. Germline V gives CDR1 MNHEY, CDR2 SVGAGI. CDR3 length equals 15 residues.